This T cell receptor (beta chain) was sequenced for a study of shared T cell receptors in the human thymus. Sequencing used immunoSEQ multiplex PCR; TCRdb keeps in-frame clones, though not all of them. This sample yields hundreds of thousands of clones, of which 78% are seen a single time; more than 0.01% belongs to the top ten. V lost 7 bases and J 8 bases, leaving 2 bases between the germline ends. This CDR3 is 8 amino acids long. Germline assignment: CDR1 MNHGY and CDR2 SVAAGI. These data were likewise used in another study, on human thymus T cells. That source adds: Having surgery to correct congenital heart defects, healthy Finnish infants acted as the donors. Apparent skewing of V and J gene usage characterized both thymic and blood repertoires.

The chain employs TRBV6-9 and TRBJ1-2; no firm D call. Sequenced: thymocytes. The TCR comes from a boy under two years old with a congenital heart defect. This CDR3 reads CASIGYTF. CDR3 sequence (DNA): TGTGCCAGCATAGGCTACACCTTC.